These T cell receptor beta chains were read from a single sample in a study of blood T cell repertoires in COVID-19. The repertoire was sequenced with immunoSEQ multiplex PCR; TCRdb's copy has only in-frame clones and lacks some. The data show 300,000 or so clones, with around 88% seen just once and under 8% held by the top ten. Sequenced input: peripheral blood. The receptors derive from a woman aged 30 to 39 who had recovered from COVID-19. CDR3s include the opening cysteine and the closing phenylalanine or tryptophan. Fields, in order: V gene, clone size, D gene, J gene, CDR3 DNA, CDR3 protein. A D gene is named only where the DNA matches it firmly. Not all rows give a size; the values are once, few, many and, for expanded clones, a class.

v_call: TRBV5-1
clone_size: .
d_call: .
j_call: TRBJ1-1
cdr3_nt: TGCGCCAGCAGCTTGGCCGGGGTGAGGAACACTGAAGCTTTCTTT
cdr3_aa: CASSLAGVRNTEAFF

v_call: TRBV11-3
clone_size: once
d_call: .
j_call: TRBJ1-1
cdr3_nt: TGTGCCAGCAGCCACTCTGGTATGATGAACACTGAAGCTTTCTTT
cdr3_aa: CASSHSGMMNTEAFF

v_call: TRBV21-1
clone_size: once
d_call: .
j_call: TRBJ1-2
cdr3_nt: TGTGCCAGCAGCAAAAGGTACAGCTCTGGCTACACCTTC
cdr3_aa: CASSKRYSSGYTF

v_call: TRBV28
clone_size: .
d_call: .
j_call: TRBJ1-2
cdr3_nt: TGTGCCAGCAGTCCCCCGGGCAGGGAGGCGTCTGGCTACACCTTC
cdr3_aa: CASSPPGREASGYTF

v_call: TRBV29-1
clone_size: .
d_call: TRBD2
j_call: TRBJ2-1
cdr3_nt: TGCAGCGTTCCAGCGGGGACTTTTGCCAATGAGCAGTTCTTC
cdr3_aa: CSVPAGTFANEQFF

v_call: TRBV3-1/TRBV3-2
clone_size: few
d_call: .
j_call: TRBJ2-1
cdr3_nt: TGTGCCAGCAGCCAAGGTCTCAGCTCCTACAATGAGCAGTTCTTC
cdr3_aa: CASSQGLSSYNEQFF

v_call: TRBV11-2
clone_size: .
d_call: .
j_call: TRBJ1-1
cdr3_nt: TGTGCCAGCAGCTTAGATCTAAGGGGGAACACTGAAGCTTTCTTT
cdr3_aa: CASSLDLRGNTEAFF

v_call: TRBV2
clone_size: .
d_call: .
j_call: TRBJ1-6
cdr3_nt: TGTGCCAGCAGTGAAAGGGTTCGACAGAATTCACCCCTCCACTTT
cdr3_aa: CASSERVRQNSPLHF

v_call: TRBV7-2
clone_size: .
d_call: .
j_call: TRBJ1-5
cdr3_nt: TGTGCCAGCAGCTTAGCCCAGGGGAGCAATCAGCCCCAGCATTTT
cdr3_aa: CASSLAQGSNQPQHF

v_call: TRBV6-5
clone_size: .
d_call: TRBD1
j_call: TRBJ2-7
cdr3_nt: TGTGCCAGCAGAGACAGGGGGGCCTACGAGCAGTACTTC
cdr3_aa: CASRDRGAYEQYF

v_call: TRBV5-1
clone_size: few
d_call: TRBD2
j_call: TRBJ2-3
cdr3_nt: TGCGCCAGCAGCGTGAATAGCGGGGGGGCTACAGATACGCAGTATTTT
cdr3_aa: CASSVNSGGATDTQYF

v_call: TRBV3-1/TRBV3-2
clone_size: .
d_call: TRBD1
j_call: TRBJ1-2
cdr3_nt: TGTGCCAGCAGCCACTCCGGGGGGGACAGGGCACGCGGCTACACCTTC
cdr3_aa: CASSHSGGDRARGYTF

v_call: TRBV7-2
clone_size: .
d_call: .
j_call: TRBJ1-2
cdr3_nt: TGTGCCAGCAGCTTAGGGGCAGGGGTTAACTATGGCTACACCTTC
cdr3_aa: CASSLGAGVNYGYTF

v_call: TRBV12-3/TRBV12-4
clone_size: once
d_call: .
j_call: TRBJ1-6
cdr3_nt: TGTGCCAGCAGCCAATCGGAGGATTCACCCCTCCACTTT
cdr3_aa: CASSQSEDSPLHF

v_call: TRBV6-5
clone_size: .
d_call: TRBD1
j_call: TRBJ1-5
cdr3_nt: TGTGCCAGCAGTTTGACAGGGTATCAGCCCCAGCATTTT
cdr3_aa: CASSLTGYQPQHF

v_call: TRBV2
clone_size: .
d_call: TRBD2
j_call: TRBJ2-7
cdr3_nt: TGTGCCAGCAGCACATCTAGCGGGGGCCTCTACGAGCAGTACTTC
cdr3_aa: CASSTSSGGLYEQYF

v_call: TRBV6-4
clone_size: .
d_call: TRBD2
j_call: TRBJ2-3
cdr3_nt: TGTGCCAGCAGTGAGTTGCGGGGGGCCCACACAGATACGCAGTATTTT
cdr3_aa: CASSELRGAHTDTQYF

v_call: TRBV18
clone_size: .
d_call: .
j_call: TRBJ2-6
cdr3_nt: TGTGCCAGCTCACCGGCGAGGAGCTCTGGGGCCAACGTCCTGACTTTC
cdr3_aa: CASSPARSSGANVLTF

v_call: TRBV7-7
clone_size: .
d_call: .
j_call: TRBJ2-5
cdr3_nt: TGTGCCAGCAGCCTAACCACAGGGATAGAGACCCAGTACTTC
cdr3_aa: CASSLTTGIETQYF

v_call: TRBV3-1/TRBV3-2
clone_size: many
d_call: TRBD1
j_call: TRBJ2-6
cdr3_nt: TGTGCCAGCAGCCCTGGACAGGGCCCAGCCTCTGGGGCCAACGTCCTGACTTTC
cdr3_aa: CASSPGQGPASGANVLTF

v_call: TRBV7-9
clone_size: .
d_call: .
j_call: TRBJ1-1
cdr3_nt: TGTGCCTGTCGGGCCGGGGGTGCGGGTATGAACACTGAAGCTTTCTTT
cdr3_aa: CACRAGGAGMNTEAFF

v_call: TRBV18
clone_size: .
d_call: .
j_call: TRBJ1-6
cdr3_nt: TGTGCCAGCTCATCGGGTGTGAAAAATTCACCCCTCCACTTT
cdr3_aa: CASSSGVKNSPLHF

v_call: TRBV5-5
clone_size: .
d_call: .
j_call: TRBJ1-6
cdr3_nt: TGTGCCAGCAGCACCGGGGTGAACAATTCACCCCTCCACTTT
cdr3_aa: CASSTGVNNSPLHF

v_call: TRBV18
clone_size: few
d_call: .
j_call: TRBJ1-1
cdr3_nt: TGTGCCAGCTCCGCGGGGGGGTCGAACACTGAAGCTTTCTTT
cdr3_aa: CASSAGGSNTEAFF

v_call: TRBV18
clone_size: .
d_call: .
j_call: TRBJ1-1
cdr3_nt: TGTGCCAGCTCAGCCCCCGGGGTGGGCACTGAAGCTTTCTTT
cdr3_aa: CASSAPGVGTEAFF

v_call: TRBV5-1
clone_size: .
d_call: TRBD2
j_call: TRBJ2-5
cdr3_nt: TGCGCCAGCAGCTTGGGACTAGCGGGGGGGGCTCAAGAGACCCAGTACTTC
cdr3_aa: CASSLGLAGGAQETQYF

v_call: TRBV30
clone_size: .
d_call: TRBD1
j_call: TRBJ1-2
cdr3_nt: TGTGCCTGGAATCGGGACAGGGGCTATGGCTACACCTTC
cdr3_aa: CAWNRDRGYGYTF

v_call: TRBV6-2/TRBV6-3
clone_size: .
d_call: .
j_call: TRBJ1-5
cdr3_nt: TGTGCCAGCAGTTATCGAGAAAATCAGCCCCAGCATTTT
cdr3_aa: CASSYRENQPQHF

v_call: TRBV4-1
clone_size: once
d_call: TRBD2
j_call: TRBJ2-1
cdr3_nt: TGCGCCAGCAGCCAAGACCCGGGACTAGCCAATGAGCAGTTCTTC
cdr3_aa: CASSQDPGLANEQFF

v_call: TRBV19
clone_size: .
d_call: .
j_call: TRBJ2-1
cdr3_nt: TGTGCCAGTAGTAGCCAGGGTGGCGGCAATGAGCAGTTCTTC
cdr3_aa: CASSSQGGGNEQFF

v_call: TRBV7-2
clone_size: .
d_call: .
j_call: TRBJ2-5
cdr3_nt: TGTGCCAGCAGCCTCCAAACCGGGAAACAAGAGACCCAGTACTTC
cdr3_aa: CASSLQTGKQETQYF

v_call: TRBV2
clone_size: .
d_call: .
j_call: TRBJ1-6
cdr3_nt: TGTGCCAGCACCCCGGCGGGGGCGGAAGGATCACCCCTCCACTTT
cdr3_aa: CASTPAGAEGSPLHF

v_call: TRBV12-3/TRBV12-4
clone_size: .
d_call: .
j_call: TRBJ1-1
cdr3_nt: TGTGCCAGCAGACCGCCGGGGGACACTGAAGCTTTCTTT
cdr3_aa: CASRPPGDTEAFF

v_call: TRBV10-3
clone_size: few
d_call: .
j_call: TRBJ1-2
cdr3_nt: TGTGCCATCAGTGAGTTCGGGGAGGGCTACACCTTC
cdr3_aa: CAISEFGEGYTF

v_call: TRBV5-5
clone_size: .
d_call: .
j_call: TRBJ1-5
cdr3_nt: TGTGCCAGCAGCTCTAAGGGGTATCAGCCCCAGCATTTT
cdr3_aa: CASSSKGYQPQHF

v_call: TRBV4-1
clone_size: once
d_call: TRBD1
j_call: TRBJ2-2
cdr3_nt: TGCGCCAGCAGCCCGGGACAGGGGGCCGCCGGGGAGCTGTTTTTT
cdr3_aa: CASSPGQGAAGELFF

v_call: TRBV28
clone_size: .
d_call: .
j_call: TRBJ2-7
cdr3_nt: TGTGCCAGCAGCTTCGGGACTTGGGCCTACGAGCAGTACTTC
cdr3_aa: CASSFGTWAYEQYF

v_call: TRBV10-3
clone_size: .
d_call: TRBD1
j_call: TRBJ2-7
cdr3_nt: TGTGCCATCAGTGAGGCAGGACAGGGGGCCACCTACGAGCAGTACTTC
cdr3_aa: CAISEAGQGATYEQYF

v_call: TRBV19
clone_size: .
d_call: .
j_call: TRBJ1-1
cdr3_nt: TGTGCCAGTAGTATAGGGGGCGCTGAAGCTTTCTTT
cdr3_aa: CASSIGGAEAFF

v_call: TRBV6-5
clone_size: .
d_call: .
j_call: TRBJ1-2
cdr3_nt: TGTGCCAGCAGTCTCCAGGGTAGGGGCTACACCTTC
cdr3_aa: CASSLQGRGYTF

v_call: TRBV28
clone_size: .
d_call: TRBD1
j_call: TRBJ2-3
cdr3_nt: TGTGCCACGGACAGGGTAACAGATACGCAGTATTTT
cdr3_aa: CATDRVTDTQYF

v_call: TRBV12-5
clone_size: .
d_call: TRBD1
j_call: TRBJ1-5
cdr3_nt: TGTGCTAGTGGTGTCAAAGGGGGCTGGCGCAATCAGCCCCAGCATTTT
cdr3_aa: CASGVKGGWRNQPQHF

v_call: TRBV11-3
clone_size: .
d_call: .
j_call: TRBJ2-5
cdr3_nt: TGTGCCAGCAGCCGCGGGGGCAGCCAAGAGACCCAGTACTTC
cdr3_aa: CASSRGGSQETQYF

v_call: TRBV28
clone_size: .
d_call: .
j_call: TRBJ1-2
cdr3_nt: TGTGCCAGCAGTTTAGTCCCGGCGGCTAACTATGGCTACACCTTC
cdr3_aa: CASSLVPAANYGYTF

v_call: TRBV4-2
clone_size: few
d_call: TRBD2
j_call: TRBJ2-7
cdr3_nt: TGTGCCAGCAGCCAAGATGGTGGCGGGGGGGCCTACGAGCAGTACTTC
cdr3_aa: CASSQDGGGGAYEQYF

v_call: TRBV19
clone_size: .
d_call: TRBD1
j_call: TRBJ1-5
cdr3_nt: TGTGCCAGTAGACCTACAGGGGACATGGGCAATCAGCCCCAGCATTTT
cdr3_aa: CASRPTGDMGNQPQHF

v_call: TRBV15
clone_size: .
d_call: .
j_call: TRBJ1-2
cdr3_nt: TGTGCCACCAGCAGAGATGGGGCGTATGGCTACACCTTC
cdr3_aa: CATSRDGAYGYTF

v_call: TRBV2
clone_size: .
d_call: TRBD1
j_call: TRBJ1-1
cdr3_nt: TGTGCCAGCAGCTTGGGACAGATGAACACTGAAGCTTTCTTT
cdr3_aa: CASSLGQMNTEAFF

v_call: TRBV28
clone_size: .
d_call: TRBD1
j_call: TRBJ2-3
cdr3_nt: TGTGCCAGCAGCCCGAAACAGGGGATTTCCACAGATACGCAGTATTTT
cdr3_aa: CASSPKQGISTDTQYF

v_call: TRBV13
clone_size: .
d_call: TRBD1
j_call: TRBJ1-2
cdr3_nt: TGTGCCAGCAGCTTAGCGGACAGGGCGGGCTATGGCTACACCTTC
cdr3_aa: CASSLADRAGYGYTF

v_call: TRBV5-6
clone_size: .
d_call: .
j_call: TRBJ2-6
cdr3_nt: TGTGCCAGCAGCCCTCTAGGGCAGGGTTTGCCTGGGGCCAACGTCCTGACTTTC
cdr3_aa: CASSPLGQGLPGANVLTF

v_call: TRBV11-3
clone_size: .
d_call: .
j_call: TRBJ2-2
cdr3_nt: TGTGCCAGCAGCTACACAGGGTTAAGCGGGGAGCTGTTTTTT
cdr3_aa: CASSYTGLSGELFF

v_call: TRBV3-1/TRBV3-2
clone_size: .
d_call: .
j_call: TRBJ1-2
cdr3_nt: TGTGCCAGCAGCCAAGAAGATGCCAGGGGAGAGTACACCTTC
cdr3_aa: CASSQEDARGEYTF

v_call: TRBV4-1
clone_size: .
d_call: TRBD2
j_call: TRBJ2-5
cdr3_nt: TGCGCCAGCAGCCAAGAGGTAGCGGGGGGTGGGGAGACCCAGTACTTC
cdr3_aa: CASSQEVAGGGETQYF

v_call: TRBV28
clone_size: .
d_call: TRBD1
j_call: TRBJ1-4
cdr3_nt: TGTGCCAGCAGTGCCACGACAGGGGTCGGTGAAAAACTGTTTTTT
cdr3_aa: CASSATTGVGEKLFF

v_call: TRBV6-5
clone_size: .
d_call: TRBD1
j_call: TRBJ2-2
cdr3_nt: TGTGCCAGCACCAGGGGACAGTTGAACACCGGGGAGCTGTTTTTT
cdr3_aa: CASTRGQLNTGELFF